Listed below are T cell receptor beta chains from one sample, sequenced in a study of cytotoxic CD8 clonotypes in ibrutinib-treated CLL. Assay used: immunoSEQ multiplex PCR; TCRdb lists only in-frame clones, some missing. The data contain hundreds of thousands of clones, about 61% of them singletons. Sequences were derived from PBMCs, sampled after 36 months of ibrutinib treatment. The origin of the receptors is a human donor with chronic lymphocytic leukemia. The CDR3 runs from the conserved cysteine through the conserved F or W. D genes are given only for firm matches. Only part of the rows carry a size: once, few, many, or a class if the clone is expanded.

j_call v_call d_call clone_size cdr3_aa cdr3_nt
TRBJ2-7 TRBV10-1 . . CASSEVQGSDEQYF TGCGCCAGCAGTGAAGTACAGGGAAGCGACGAGCAGTACTTC
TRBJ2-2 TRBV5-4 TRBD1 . CASSLAEQGAGGELFF TGTGCCAGCAGCTTGGCCGAGCAGGGGGCGGGCGGGGAGCTGTTTTTT
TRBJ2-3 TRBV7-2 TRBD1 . CASSLVGQGLTDTQYF TGTGCCAGCAGCTTAGTAGGACAGGGGTTAACAGATACGCAGTATTTT
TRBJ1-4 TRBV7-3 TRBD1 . CASSSPQGQGFPTNEKLFF TGTGCCAGCAGCTCACCCCAGGGACAGGGGTTTCCAACTAATGAAAAACTGTTTTTT
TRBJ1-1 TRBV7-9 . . CASSPPDRSTEAFF TGTGCCAGCAGCCCCCCCGACAGGTCCACTGAAGCTTTCTTT
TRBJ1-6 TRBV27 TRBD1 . CASSRDSRSPLHF TGTGCCAGCAGCCGGGACAGTCGATCACCCCTCCACTTT
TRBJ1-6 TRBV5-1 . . CASSLARTANSPLHF TGCGCCAGCAGCTTGGCCCGGACAGCTAATTCACCCCTCCACTTT
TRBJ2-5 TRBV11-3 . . CASSKQGGTQYF TGTGCCAGCAGCAAACAGGGCGGGACCCAGTACTTC
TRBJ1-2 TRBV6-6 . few CASSPDHYRANYGYTF TGTGCCAGCAGTCCGGACCATTATCGCGCTAACTATGGCTACACCTTC
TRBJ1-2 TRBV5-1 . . CASSLDGFGYTF TGCGCCAGCAGCTTGGACGGGTTTGGCTACACCTTC
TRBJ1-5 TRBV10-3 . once CATGGVGNQPQHF TGTGCCACAGGCGGGGTCGGCAATCAGCCCCAGCATTTT
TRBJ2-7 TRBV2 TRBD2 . CASSRTSGALYEQYF TGTGCCAGCAGCAGGACTAGCGGGGCGCTCTACGAGCAGTACTTC
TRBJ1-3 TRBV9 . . CASSVDLAGSGNTIYF TGTGCCAGCAGCGTAGACCTGGCAGGCTCTGGAAACACCATATATTTT
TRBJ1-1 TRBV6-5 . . CASSESRGATEAFF TGTGCCAGCAGTGAATCAAGAGGGGCCACTGAAGCTTTCTTT
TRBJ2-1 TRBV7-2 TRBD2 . CASSRGPGLAGANEQFF TGTGCCAGCAGCCGAGGGCCGGGACTAGCGGGAGCCAATGAGCAGTTCTTC
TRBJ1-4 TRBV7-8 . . CASSSNPTGRPNEKLFF TGTGCCAGCAGCTCTAACCCTACCGGGAGACCAAATGAAAAACTGTTTTTT
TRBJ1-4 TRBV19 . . CASSIRTGHRSEKLFF TGTGCCAGTAGTATCCGGACGGGGCATAGGAGTGAAAAACTGTTTTTT
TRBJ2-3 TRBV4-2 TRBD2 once CASSQLTSGGPWQYF TGTGCCAGCAGCCAATTAACTAGCGGGGGGCCTTGGCAGTATTTT
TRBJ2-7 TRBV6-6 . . CASKYGSAYEQYF TGTGCCAGCAAATATGGCAGCGCCTACGAGCAGTACTTC
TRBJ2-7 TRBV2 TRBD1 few CASRRDRGAYEQYF TGTGCCAGCAGAAGGGACAGGGGGGCCTACGAGCAGTACTTC
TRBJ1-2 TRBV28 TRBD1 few CASSLGRQGLDYTF TGTGCCAGCAGTTTAGGCCGACAGGGACTGGACTACACCTTC
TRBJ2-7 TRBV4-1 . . CASSQGLRSYEQYF TGCGCCAGCAGCCAGGGCTTACGGTCCTACGAGCAGTACTTC
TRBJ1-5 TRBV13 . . CASSLGTQPQHF TGTGCCAGCAGCTTAGGCACCCAGCCCCAGCATTTT
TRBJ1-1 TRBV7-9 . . CASTVVTEAFF TGTGCCAGCACCGTAGTTACTGAAGCTTTCTTT
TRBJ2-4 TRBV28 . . CASSLYALQGSGNIQYF TGTGCCAGCAGTTTATACGCCCTACAGGGATCGGGAAACATTCAGTACTTC
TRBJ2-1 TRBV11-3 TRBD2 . CASSVAGGLWNEQFF TGTGCCAGCAGTGTAGCGGGGGGTCTTTGGAATGAGCAGTTCTTC
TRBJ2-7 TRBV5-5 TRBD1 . CASSLARRTGLVEQYF TGTGCCAGCAGCTTGGCCCGGAGGACAGGTCTAGTGGAGCAGTACTTC
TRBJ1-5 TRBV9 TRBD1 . CASSPTGSNQPQHF TGTGCCAGCAGTCCGACAGGGTCCAATCAGCCCCAGCATTTT
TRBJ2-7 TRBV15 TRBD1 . CATSRDRGTLGSYEQYF TGTGCCACCAGCAGGGACAGGGGCACTCTTGGCTCCTACGAGCAGTACTTC
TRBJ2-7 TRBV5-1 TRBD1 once CASSLFETGAREQYF TGCGCCAGCAGCTTGTTTGAAACAGGGGCGAGGGAGCAGTACTTC